The TCR beta chain described here comes from a study of T-cell memory formation after mild COVID-19 (dated by TCRdb to the early 2020s). Regarding the complete study: Most TCR sequence clusters were specific to one of the two donors. In a couple of donors, T-cell clones that expanded and contracted after mild COVID-19 were followed by sequencing TCRalpha and TCRbeta repertoires longitudinally. Two young, previously healthy adult volunteers made up the cohort, one male and one female. On the study overall, not on this receptor specifically: Clones contracting from day 15 to 85 had balanced CD4/CD8 phenotypes, while a second wave expanding from day 15 to 37 was biased towards CD4+. Only two mild cases were covered in the study, and larger cohorts including severe cases with pre-infection samples were considered necessary. Some responding clones were found in pre-infection memory, which suggests that pre-existing cross-reactive memory T cells took part in the SARS-CoV-2 response. Contracting CD4+ clones were located mainly in the CM and EM memory subsets, whereas CD8+ clones were found to be enriched in EMRA. SARS-CoV-2 specificity of the second-wave clones peaking on day 37 was not confirmed.

PBMCs were isolated by Ficoll-Paque density gradient centrifugation. The reads were generated on an Illumina NovaSeq 6000. TCRalpha and TCRbeta cDNA libraries were constructed by 5'RACE with constant-segment primers, with sample barcodes and unique molecular identifiers being introduced. Trizol reagent was used to extract RNA from every sample. The libraries were amplified in two PCR steps, and the second step added a second sample barcode and Illumina TruSeq adapters. Sequencing of libraries was performed on an Illumina NovaSeq with 2 x 150 bp paired-end reads. The authors' analysis ran thus. With migec v1.2.7, reads were demultiplexed and then collapsed into UMI-guided consensus sequences. With mixcr v2.1.11, UMI consensuses were aligned to TRA and TRB V and J templates and assembled into clonotypes. A clonotype was counted as expanded or contracted only if both edgeR and NoisET called the change significant, with noise models trained on biological replicates. For edgeR calls, the thresholds were a false discovery rate-adjusted p below 0.01 and a log2 fold-change of 1. As an exploratory analysis of dynamics, max-normalized trajectories of the 1000 most abundant clonotypes were examined with PCA combined with hierarchical clustering. Each responding clone was given a CD4 or CD8 phenotype based on the CD4+ and CD8+ repertoires, which had been sequenced separately. TCRdb passed the public sequencing reads through fastp at Q25 and MiXCR, retaining productive beta sequences. A single entry per CDR3 protein holds the most common genes and DNA from its merged rows. The V and J calls and clone size come from TCRdb's table, not from the authors' own analysis. The sample table records 50,000 or so distinct CDR3 sequences; 25% to 35% of these occur just once. Just under 45% of the sample comes from the top ten.

The trim is 4 bases for V and 4 bases for J, with a gap of 14 bases between the germline ends. The germline V gene supplies CDR1 MNHEY and CDR2 SVGAGI. The CDR3, from cysteine to phenylalanine, totals 15 residues. Solely the CDR3 DNA is kept, with 45 bases framed from the first base. Remarks on this clonotype: Its antigen is not yet known. No base quality information exists; no much larger clone differs at one position.

The source of this sequence is a man aged 18 to 29 who had mild COVID-19 (a few samples of this study predate the infection). The sample titles of this study are shuffled in the database, so cell type and time point are left out; the donor was told from shared clones. The sequenced sample consisted of PBMCs or a T cell subset sorted from them (not recorded which). Recombination connected TRBV6-5 to TRBJ2-1, with a tentative D gene TRBD2 over 6 matching bases. CDR3 reads: CASSFFGGGYNEQFF. The bases are TGTGCCAGCAGTTTCTTCGGTGGGGGGTACAATGAGCAGTTCTTC.